This is a list of T cell receptor beta chains from one sample in a study of blood T cell repertoires in COVID-19. Using immunoSEQ multiplex PCR, the repertoire was profiled, and TCRdb retains in-frame clones only, with some absent. The sample holds 120,000 or so clones, 70% to 90% seen once. The sample was peripheral blood. Every receptor here comes from a woman older than 75 with acute or convalescent COVID-19. Each CDR3 is given with its conserved first and last residue. Fields, in order: J gene, D gene, clone size, V gene, CDR3 DNA, CDR3 protein. The D gene is left open where the match is weak. Size values are once, few and many counts, or a class for expanded clones, and some rows have none.

j_gene: TRBJ2-2
d_gene: TRBD1
abundance: .
v_gene: TRBV9
CDR3nt: TGTGCCAGCAGCGTTCGTGGGACAGGGGCCGGGGAGCTGTTTTTT
CDR3aa: CASSVRGTGAGELFF

j_gene: TRBJ1-3
d_gene: .
abundance: .
v_gene: TRBV9
CDR3nt: TGTGCCAGCAGCGTAGCTCAGGGGCTCATATCTGGAAACACCATATATTTT
CDR3aa: CASSVAQGLISGNTIYF

j_gene: TRBJ2-7
d_gene: TRBD2
abundance: .
v_gene: TRBV11-2
CDR3nt: TGTGCCAGCAGCTTTAGCGGGGGGGCGACCTACGAGCAGTACTTC
CDR3aa: CASSFSGGATYEQYF

j_gene: TRBJ2-3
d_gene: TRBD2
abundance: .
v_gene: TRBV29-1
CDR3nt: TGCAGCGTTTCGACTAGCGACCCCACAGATACGCAGTATTTT
CDR3aa: CSVSTSDPTDTQYF

j_gene: TRBJ1-2
d_gene: .
abundance: .
v_gene: TRBV10-3
CDR3nt: TGTGCCATCAGTGAGTCGTCGACAGCCAACTATGGCTACACCTTC
CDR3aa: CAISESSTANYGYTF

j_gene: TRBJ1-1
d_gene: .
abundance: .
v_gene: TRBV3-1/TRBV3-2
CDR3nt: TGTGCCAGCAGGAACCGGGGGATGAACACTGAAGCTTTCTTT
CDR3aa: CASRNRGMNTEAFF

j_gene: TRBJ1-2
d_gene: .
abundance: .
v_gene: TRBV11-2
CDR3nt: TGTGCCAGCAGCTTTCTCGCGGGAAGTGGCTACACCTTC
CDR3aa: CASSFLAGSGYTF

j_gene: TRBJ1-5
d_gene: TRBD1
abundance: few
v_gene: TRBV7-8
CDR3nt: TGTGCCAGCAGCCCCCTACAGGGGGCGGGTCAGCCCCAGCATTTT
CDR3aa: CASSPLQGAGQPQHF

j_gene: TRBJ1-2
d_gene: TRBD1
abundance: .
v_gene: TRBV7-9
CDR3nt: TGTGCCAGCAGACCCGCCGGGACAGGCGTGAAGTATGGCTACACCTTC
CDR3aa: CASRPAGTGVKYGYTF

j_gene: TRBJ1-1
d_gene: .
abundance: .
v_gene: TRBV6-5
CDR3nt: TGTGCCAGCAGTTACTCGGGGGCCATGAACACTGAAGCTTTCTTT
CDR3aa: CASSYSGAMNTEAFF

j_gene: TRBJ2-7
d_gene: .
abundance: .
v_gene: TRBV19
CDR3nt: TGTGCCAGTAGCCCGGACAGCTACGAGCAGTACTTC
CDR3aa: CASSPDSYEQYF

j_gene: TRBJ2-1
d_gene: .
abundance: .
v_gene: TRBV24-1
CDR3nt: TGTGCCACCAGTGGAGGAACTTTAAATGAGCAGTTCTTC
CDR3aa: CATSGGTLNEQFF

j_gene: TRBJ2-5
d_gene: TRBD1
abundance: .
v_gene: TRBV5-1
CDR3nt: TGCGCCAGCAGCATACAGGGGGCTGAGACCCAGTACTTC
CDR3aa: CASSIQGAETQYF

j_gene: TRBJ2-6
d_gene: .
abundance: .
v_gene: TRBV5-4
CDR3nt: TGTGCCAGCAGCTTGGTGGGCCCCGGGGCCAACGTCCTGACTTTC
CDR3aa: CASSLVGPGANVLTF

j_gene: TRBJ2-2
d_gene: TRBD1
abundance: once
v_gene: TRBV7-7
CDR3nt: TGTGCCAGCAGCTCAATGGGACAGGGAGAAACCGGGGAGCTGTTTTTT
CDR3aa: CASSSMGQGETGELFF

j_gene: TRBJ1-4
d_gene: .
abundance: .
v_gene: TRBV7-9
CDR3nt: TGTGCCAGCAGCTTAGCACAGGTTAATGAAAAACTGTTTTTT
CDR3aa: CASSLAQVNEKLFF

j_gene: TRBJ2-5
d_gene: .
abundance: .
v_gene: TRBV6-5
CDR3nt: TGTGCCAGCAGTCCCCAGGGGAGAGAGACCCAGTACTTC
CDR3aa: CASSPQGRETQYF

j_gene: TRBJ1-6
d_gene: .
abundance: .
v_gene: TRBV7-8
CDR3nt: TGTGCCAGCAGCGACCCCCAGGGCCAGGGGTCCTATAATTCACCCCTCCACTTT
CDR3aa: CASSDPQGQGSYNSPLHF

j_gene: TRBJ1-5
d_gene: .
abundance: .
v_gene: TRBV12-3/TRBV12-4
CDR3nt: TGTGCCAGCAGTTTGGACAATAATCAGCCCCAGCATTTT
CDR3aa: CASSLDNNQPQHF

j_gene: TRBJ1-3
d_gene: .
abundance: .
v_gene: TRBV10-1
CDR3nt: TGCGCCAGCAGTGAGAAACCCGGGTTCTCTGGAAACACCATATATTTT
CDR3aa: CASSEKPGFSGNTIYF

j_gene: TRBJ1-4
d_gene: .
abundance: .
v_gene: TRBV19
CDR3nt: TGTGCCAGTAGTATTGGGGCCCGACAGGTGTTTGAAAAACTGTTTTTT
CDR3aa: CASSIGARQVFEKLFF

j_gene: TRBJ2-2
d_gene: TRBD2
abundance: .
v_gene: TRBV5-1
CDR3nt: TGCGCCAGCAGCCCAGCGGGAGCGAGAACCGGGGAGCTGTTTTTT
CDR3aa: CASSPAGARTGELFF